Listed below are T cell receptor beta chains from one sample, sequenced in a study of blood T cell repertoires in COVID-19. TCRdb's copy holds only in-frame clones and misses some; the assay was immunoSEQ multiplex PCR. The table includes about 97,000 clones, approximately 85% detected once. The sequencing input was peripheral blood. The receptors originated from a man between 40 and 49 years old with active or convalescent COVID-19. Each CDR3 is given without its conserved first and last residue.

V gene,CDR3 protein
TRBV9,ASSVVQQGLNTGELF
TRBV7-3,ASSPRQGAGGELF
TRBV12-3/TRBV12-4,ASSLDQGTEAF
TRBV5-1,ASSLGQGFITDTQY
TRBV2,ASSEDPRYSPLH
TRBV5-1,ASSLAGGVDEQF
TRBV11-2,ASSLVQSYEQY
TRBV6-8,ASSGVEFGLTEAF
TRBV7-2,ASSPGVNEKLF
TRBV29-1,SGGTANTGELF
TRBV5-1,ASSLGLAGGLLSETQY
TRBV10-1,ASTTPTGELF
TRBV4-2,ASRTWEGQGNDKLF
TRBV2,ASSVGTPEYSPLH
TRBV10-3,AISGGGQGLDSPLH
TRBV7-9,ASRRPGLAGGFADTQY
TRBV4-1,ASSQDLTGLKTQY
TRBV5-1,ASAGRLSNNEQF
TRBV6-5,ASSSSKNTEAF
TRBV27,ASSLWGEANEKLF
TRBV27,ASNRGYSNQPQH
TRBV6-5,ASSYSSRPPQH
TRBV27,ASRRDINSGNTIY
TRBV6-5,ASKGQGLNTEAF
TRBV3-1/TRBV3-2,ASSPTGNTIY
TRBV30,AWSVRREQY
TRBV19,ASSILGEEETQY
TRBV19,ASSIARLAGTYNEQF
TRBV7-6,ASSFGGGVQETQY
TRBV5-1,ASSSGQNQPQH
TRBV27,ASSRTDSGNTIY
TRBV5-1,ASRPQGVLNEQY
TRBV5-1,ASSPTGVLDEQY
TRBV6-6,ASSYIGAKPDTQY
TRBV4-3,ASSQDYGPDSLFSNQPQH
TRBV19,ASSILGQPNTEAF
TRBV9,ASSVALDRGQDEQF
TRBV30,AWSVRRGPYNEQF
TRBV30,AWSRQNSYNSPLH
TRBV19,ASSTGWGPNTEAF
TRBV27,ATRAGTGTYSGYT
TRBV3-1/TRBV3-2,ASSQTGGQPQH
TRBV10-3,AISAADSSEQF
TRBV7-8,ASSLGPGGREQY
TRBV5-8,ASSLGLAGGTDTQY
TRBV19,ASSTREAYEQY
TRBV7-9,ASSLEGDGTGDLYGYT
TRBV12-3/TRBV12-4,ASSITPTEVAF
TRBV6-5,ASSPNPGSNYGYT
TRBV24-1,ATSDPQRGHGELF
TRBV2,ASSVGGYEQY
TRBV3-1/TRBV3-2,ASSQVLAGGAKNIQY
TRBV30,AWTRNSPLH